The sequence of this TCR beta chain was determined in a study of molecular identifiers for immune sequencing clone quantification. TCRdb itself ran the PCR reads through MiXCR, one entry per CDR3 protein. The table has more than 450,000 distinct CDR3 sequences, roughly 25% seen once. This clonotype was observed a handful of times. Germline loops: CDR1 PRHDT, CDR2 FYEKMQ (reference sequence). Germline trimming cut 0 bases from V and 6 bases from J; bases unmatched to any gene: 6. The CDR3 is 16 residues long. The V gene is TRBV13, the J gene TRBJ1-5; 9 bases line up with TRBD1. The clonotype was recovered from a human donor in good health. Some libraries in this study had Jurkat cell RNA spiked in. The sample comprised naive CD8+ T cells from blood, with Jurkat cell RNA spiked in. Subset noted: FACS-sorted CD8+CD4-CCR7+CD45RA+ naive T cells. The CDR3 reads CASSLGLQGARQPQHF. DNA of the CDR3: TGTGCCAGCAGCTTAGGCCTACAGGGGGCGCGTCAGCCCCAGCATTTT.